This T cell receptor beta chain came from a study of T cell clonality in common variable immunodeficiency (dated by TCRdb to about 2015). Both CVID patients and healthy controls were predominantly of Caucasian heritage. Heparinized peripheral whole blood samples of roughly 5 to 8.5 ml were obtained from each donor. Genomic DNA from adults with common variable immune deficiency (CVID) and from healthy adult controls was used to sequence TCRbeta CDR3 repertoires. There were 22 healthy adult volunteers in the control group (12 female and roughly ten male), ranging in age from roughly 23 to 70 years, with a mean age of around 33. Diluted blood was subjected to density centrifugation over Hypaque 1077 or Ficoll-Paque for isolation of peripheral blood mononuclear cells. Unsorted mononuclear cells served as the source of genomic DNA, which was extracted either by Qiagen column purification or by a centrifugation-based method.

Counted from cysteine to phenylalanine, this CDR3 has 16 amino acids. Of the CDR3's DNA, 39 bases were read; they are in frame from base 1. The germline V gene specifies KGHSH as CDR1 and LQKENI as CDR2. V lost 3 bases and J lost 6 bases, and the count of bases not matched to a germline gene is 6. Broad study findings and their caveats: Compared with healthy controls, CVID subjects showed increased TCRbeta clonality (t-test p = 0.018), a feature most characteristic of about a third of subjects. It was noted by the authors that sequencing of the repertoires of T cell subpopulations would be needed to clarify the cause of the increased clonality in CVID. Despite equal DNA input, controls averaged about 81,820 unique sequences per sample versus around 30,000 in CVID samples. CVID TCRbeta sequences were reported to have fewer deletions and N-nucleotide insertions and to lack highly modified clones with 13 or more V deletions. Differences among patients in the CVID cohort limited the correlations between repertoire features and clinical complications. Fewer TCRbeta clones were shared among CVID subjects than among healthy controls (p < 0.0001).

For sequencing input, CVID and control samples contributed equivalent amounts of genomic DNA. For every sample, a 60 bp segment covering the rearranged TCRbeta CDR3 region was amplified and then sequenced. The immunoSEQ assay, a bias-corrected multiplex PCR combined with high-throughput sequencing, was used to amplify TCRbeta. The authors' analysis ran thus. Each unique nucleotide sequence was treated as a clone and annotated with V, D and J genes, copy number and frequency. Sequences were labeled productive if in frame, and non-productive if out of frame or containing stop codons. As previously described, Shannon's entropy was used to calculate clonality. The predicted amino acid sequences of productive clones were used to derive mean CDR3 Kyte-Doolittle hydropathy. The R hclust function was used to hierarchically cluster scaled V gene usage with Manhattan distance and complete linkage. Sharing of clones by CDR3 amino acid sequence was evaluated by resampling 12 repertoires per group over 100 rounds. Repertoires were searched for approximately 70 published EBV-specific and around 230 published CMV-specific TCRbeta sequences. Two CVID samples yielding fewer than 10,000 sequences were excluded from analysis, leaving approximately 42 CVID repertoires. TCRdb limited this immuneACCESS table to in-frame rearrangements with V and J called. A share of clones is missing; checked studies link under half to unresolved V genes, and the rest is unexplained. The DNA was the basis for D and trimming; V, J and clone size are from that table. This sample has about 34,000 clones, none of them a singleton. The top ten hold roughly 3.2% of the sample.

This clone has ten or more counts. What antigen it recognizes has not been identified. The missing CDR3 end, 3 residues past where the read stops, is filled in from the germline J gene. Recombination linked TRBV18 to TRBJ1-6; TRBD1 fits 9 bases in the junction. Sequencing was done on a sample of peripheral blood mononuclear cells. The receptor comes from a person aged 18 to 70 in good health. The CDR3 region reads CASSPQWTGVNSPLHF. The sequenced CDR3 bases are TGTGCCAGCTCACCCCAGTGGACAGGGGTTAATTCACCC.